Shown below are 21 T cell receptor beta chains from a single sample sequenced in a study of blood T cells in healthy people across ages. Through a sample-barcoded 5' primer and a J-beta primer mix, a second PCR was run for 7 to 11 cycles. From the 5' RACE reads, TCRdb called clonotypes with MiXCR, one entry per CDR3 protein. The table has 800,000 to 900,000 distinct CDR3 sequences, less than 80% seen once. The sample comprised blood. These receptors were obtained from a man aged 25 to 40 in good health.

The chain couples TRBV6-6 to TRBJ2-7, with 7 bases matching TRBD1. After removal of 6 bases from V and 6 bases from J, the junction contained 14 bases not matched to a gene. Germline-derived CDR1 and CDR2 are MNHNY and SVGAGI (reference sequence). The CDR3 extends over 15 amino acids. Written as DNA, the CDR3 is TGTGCCAGCAGCTATGGGACAGTAAAAACGTCCGAGCAGTACTTC. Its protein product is CASSYGTVKTSEQYF.

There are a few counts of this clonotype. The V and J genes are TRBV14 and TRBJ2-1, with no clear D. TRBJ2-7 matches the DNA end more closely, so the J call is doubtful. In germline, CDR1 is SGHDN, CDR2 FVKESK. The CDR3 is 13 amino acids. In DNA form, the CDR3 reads TGTGCCAGCAGCCAAGTAAGAGTCGGGGAGCAGTACTTC. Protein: CASSQVRVGEQYF.

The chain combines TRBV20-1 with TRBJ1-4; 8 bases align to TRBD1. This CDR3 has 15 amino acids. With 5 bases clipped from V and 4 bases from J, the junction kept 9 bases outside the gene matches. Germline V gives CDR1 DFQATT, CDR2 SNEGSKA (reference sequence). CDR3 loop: CSAGRTGLVNEKLFF. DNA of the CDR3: TGCAGTGCTGGTCGGACAGGGTTAGTTAATGAAAAACTGTTTTTT.

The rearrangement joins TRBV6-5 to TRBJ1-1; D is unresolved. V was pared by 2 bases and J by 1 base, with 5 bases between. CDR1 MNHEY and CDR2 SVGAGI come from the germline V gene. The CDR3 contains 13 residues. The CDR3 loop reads CASSYAENTEAFF. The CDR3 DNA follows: TGTGCCAGCAGTTACGCGGAGAACACTGAAGCTTTCTTT.

The CDR3 nucleotides read TGTGCCAGCAGCGTAGGGGTAGGGGTAGACTCTGGGGCCAACGTCCTGACTTTC. It codes for CASSVGVGVDSGANVLTF. The gene calls are TRBV9 and TRBJ2-6; TRBD1 might be the D (5 bases). CDR3 length: 18 residues. CDR1 is SGDLS, CDR2 YYNGEE, per germline. The V end lost 0 bases, the J end lost 0 bases, and 13 bases lay between the germline ends.

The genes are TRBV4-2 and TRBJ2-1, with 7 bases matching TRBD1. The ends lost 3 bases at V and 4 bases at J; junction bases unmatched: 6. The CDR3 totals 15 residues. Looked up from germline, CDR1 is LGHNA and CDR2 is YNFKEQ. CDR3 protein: CASSHGQESYNEQFF. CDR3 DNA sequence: TGTGCCAGCAGCCACGGACAGGAGTCTTACAATGAGCAGTTCTTC.

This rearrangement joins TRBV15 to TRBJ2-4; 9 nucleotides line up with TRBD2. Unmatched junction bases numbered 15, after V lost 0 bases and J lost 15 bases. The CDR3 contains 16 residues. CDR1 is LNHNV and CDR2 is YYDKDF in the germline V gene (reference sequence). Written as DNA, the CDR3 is TGTGCCACCAGCAGAGATCGCGGGGGGGGCGCAGTTAGTTCGTACTTC. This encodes CATSRDRGGGAVSSYF.

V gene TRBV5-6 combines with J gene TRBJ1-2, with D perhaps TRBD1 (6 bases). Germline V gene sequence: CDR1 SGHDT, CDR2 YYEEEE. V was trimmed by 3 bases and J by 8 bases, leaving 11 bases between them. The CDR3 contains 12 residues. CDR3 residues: CASSYRDRGYTF. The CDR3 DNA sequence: TGTGCCAGCAGCTACAGGGATCGCGGCTACACCTTC.

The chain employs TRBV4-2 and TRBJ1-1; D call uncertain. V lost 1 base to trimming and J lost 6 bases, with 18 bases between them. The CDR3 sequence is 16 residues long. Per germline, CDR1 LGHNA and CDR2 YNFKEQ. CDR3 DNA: TGTGCCAGCAGCCAAGTTGCTGGACCCCGGAGCTCTGAAGCTTTCTTT. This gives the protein CASSQVAGPRSSEAFF.

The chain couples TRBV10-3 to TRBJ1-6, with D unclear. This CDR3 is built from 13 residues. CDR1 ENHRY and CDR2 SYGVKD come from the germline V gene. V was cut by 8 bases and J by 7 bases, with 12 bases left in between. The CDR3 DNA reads TGTGCCATCCGATCAACGGGGAATTCACCCCTCCACTTT. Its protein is CAIRSTGNSPLHF.

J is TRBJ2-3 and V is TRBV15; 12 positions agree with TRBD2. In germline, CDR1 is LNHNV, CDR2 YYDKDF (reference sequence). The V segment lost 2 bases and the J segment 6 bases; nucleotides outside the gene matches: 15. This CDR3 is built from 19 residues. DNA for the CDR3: TGTGCCACCAGCAGACAGCGCGGACTAGCGGGGTTTGGCTTGGATACGCAGTATTTT. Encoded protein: CATSRQRGLAGFGLDTQYF.

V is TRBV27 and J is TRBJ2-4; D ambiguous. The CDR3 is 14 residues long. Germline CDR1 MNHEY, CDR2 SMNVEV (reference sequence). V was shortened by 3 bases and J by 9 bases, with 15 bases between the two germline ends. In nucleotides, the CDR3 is TGTGCCAGCAGTTTCGACCCCCTTGATGGCATTCAGTACTTC. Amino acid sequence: CASSFDPLDGIQYF.

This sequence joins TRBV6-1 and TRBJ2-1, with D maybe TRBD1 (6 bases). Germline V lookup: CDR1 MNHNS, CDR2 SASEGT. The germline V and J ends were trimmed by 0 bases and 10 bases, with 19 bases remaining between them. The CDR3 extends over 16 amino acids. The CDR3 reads CASSEATTRARGEQFF. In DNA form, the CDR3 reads TGTGCCAGCAGTGAAGCTACCACCCGGGCGAGGGGGGAGCAGTTCTTC.

CDR3 sequence (DNA): TGCAGTGCTAAAGGGACGGAGGATTTCACAGATACGCAGTATTTT. It yields the protein CSAKGTEDFTDTQYF. This chain joins TRBV20-1 and TRBJ2-3; D may correspond to TRBD1 or TRBD2 (5 bases each). Germline CDR1 reads DFQATT; CDR2 reads SNEGSKA (reference sequence). This CDR3 comprises 15 residues. The ends were cut back, 4 bases at V and 2 bases at J, with 16 bases in the middle.

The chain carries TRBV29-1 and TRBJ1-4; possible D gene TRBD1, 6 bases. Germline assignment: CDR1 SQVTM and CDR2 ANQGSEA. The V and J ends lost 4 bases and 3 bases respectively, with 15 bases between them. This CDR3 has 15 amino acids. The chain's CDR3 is CSVVAQGLSNEKLFF. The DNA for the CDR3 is TGCAGCGTTGTGGCCCAGGGGTTGTCTAATGAAAAACTGTTTTTT.

This chain's CDR3 is CASSFRRVSTDTQYF. CDR3 nucleotide sequence: TGTGCCAGCAGTTTTCGGCGGGTAAGCACAGATACGCAGTATTTT. The chain carries TRBV12-3 or TRBV12-4 and TRBJ2-3, with D possibly being TRBD2 (5 bases). V shed 3 bases and J shed 0 bases, with 10 bases lying between them. The CDR3 contains 15 residues.

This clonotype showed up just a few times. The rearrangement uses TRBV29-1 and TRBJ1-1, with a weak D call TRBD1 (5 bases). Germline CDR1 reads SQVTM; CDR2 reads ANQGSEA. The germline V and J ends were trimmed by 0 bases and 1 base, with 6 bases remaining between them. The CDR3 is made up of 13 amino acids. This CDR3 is CSVEDQGNTEAFF. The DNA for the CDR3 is TGCAGCGTTGAAGATCAGGGGAACACTGAAGCTTTCTTT. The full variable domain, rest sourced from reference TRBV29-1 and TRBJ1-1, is SAVISQKPSRDICQRGTSLTIQCQVDSQVTMMFWYRQQPGQSLTLIATANQGSEATYESGFVIDKFPISRPNLTFSTLTVSNMSPEDSSIYLCSVEDQGNTEAFFGQGTRLTVV.

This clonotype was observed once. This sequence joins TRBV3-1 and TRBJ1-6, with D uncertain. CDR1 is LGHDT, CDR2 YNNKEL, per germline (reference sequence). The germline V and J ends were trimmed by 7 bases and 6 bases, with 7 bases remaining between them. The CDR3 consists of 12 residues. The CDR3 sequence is CASMGFNSPLHF. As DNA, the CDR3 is TGTGCCAGCATGGGGTTTAATTCACCCCTCCACTTT.

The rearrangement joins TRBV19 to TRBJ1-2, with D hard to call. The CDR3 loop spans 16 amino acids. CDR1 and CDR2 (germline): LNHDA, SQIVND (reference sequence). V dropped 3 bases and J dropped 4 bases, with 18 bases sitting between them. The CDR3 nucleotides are TGTGCCAGTAGTATTTCTGGGGAAGGAGGACCCTATGGCTACACCTTC. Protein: CASSISGEGGPYGYTF.

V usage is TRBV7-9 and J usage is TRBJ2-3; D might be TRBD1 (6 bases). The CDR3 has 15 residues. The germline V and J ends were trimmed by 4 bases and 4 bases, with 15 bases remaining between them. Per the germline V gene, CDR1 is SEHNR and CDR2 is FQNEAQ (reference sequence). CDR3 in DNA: TGTGCCAGCAGCTCGAGACAGGCCCTGGCAGATACGCAGTATTTT. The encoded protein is CASSSRQALADTQYF.

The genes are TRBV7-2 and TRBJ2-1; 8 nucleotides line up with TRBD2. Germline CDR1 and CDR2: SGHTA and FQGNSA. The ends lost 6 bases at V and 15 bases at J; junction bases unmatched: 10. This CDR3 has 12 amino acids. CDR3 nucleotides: TGTGCCAGCAGAGAAGAGACGGGGGGGCGGTTCTTC. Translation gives CASREETGGRFF. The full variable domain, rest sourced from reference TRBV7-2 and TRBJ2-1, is GAGVSQSPSNKVTEKGKDVELRCDPISGHTALYWYRQSLGQGLEFLIYFQGNSAPDKSGLPSDRFSAERTGGSVSTLTIQRTQQEDSAVYLCASREETGGRFFGPGTRLTVL.